A single sample gave rise to the 29 T cell receptor beta chains below, sequenced in a study of cytomegalovirus exposure and HLA in healthy donors. Produced via immunoSEQ multiplex PCR; TCRdb's table is partial and in-frame only. The sample has about 71,000 clones; over 90% are singletons. Sequencing was performed on PBMCs. These receptors came from a young woman in good health and CMV-seronegative.

V gene TRBV4-3 combines with J gene TRBJ1-6; D not certain. CDR1 is LGHNA and CDR2 is YSLEER in the germline V gene. V gave up 2 bases and J gave up 6 bases, with 2 bases separating them. The CDR3 runs to 12 residues. CDR3 in amino acids: CASSQLNSPLHF. The CDR3 nucleotides read TGCGCCAGCAGCCAACTTAATTCACCCCTCCACTTT.

V usage is TRBV29-1 and J usage is TRBJ2-5; TRBD2 agrees at 7 bases. The V gene's germline CDR1 is SQVTM and CDR2 ANQGSEA. CDR3 length: 13 residues. V trimming: 8 bases; J trimming: 4 bases; junction bases outside the gene matches: 10. CDR3 amino acids: CSTGGGRGETQYF. The CDR3, as DNA: TGCAGCACTGGGGGGGGTCGGGGAGAGACCCAGTACTTC.

The chain joins TRBV5-6 to TRBJ1-1; TRBD1 matches 9 bases. The CDR3 has 15 residues. The V and J ends lost 2 bases and 1 base, in that order; junction bases with no gene match: 3. From germline, CDR1 is SGHDT and CDR2 YYEEEE. CDR3 DNA: TGTGCCAGCAGCTTCGGGACAGGGACGAACACTGAAGCTTTCTTT. Amino acid sequence: CASSFGTGTNTEAFF.

The genes are TRBV11-2 and TRBJ1-6, with 9 bases identical to TRBD1. Per the germline V gene, CDR1 is SGHAT and CDR2 is FQNNGV. The CDR3 runs to 15 residues. V lost 6 bases to trimming and J lost 7 bases; unmatched junction nucleotides: 7. Here the CDR3 DNA reads TGTGCCAGCAGAATCACAGGGGGCTGGAATTCACCCCTCCACTTT. Residues: CASRITGGWNSPLHF.

The chain carries TRBV6-4 and TRBJ2-1, with 8 bases identical to TRBD2. Germline-derived CDR1 and CDR2 are MRHNA and SNTAGT. This CDR3 has 15 amino acids. J lost 5 bases, V lost 0 bases, and 3 bases had no gene match. The CDR3 spells CASSDSAGGHNEQFF. The CDR3 DNA reads TGTGCCAGCAGTGACTCTGCGGGAGGTCACAATGAGCAGTTCTTC.

In this sample, this clone turned up once. V usage is TRBV20-1 and J usage is TRBJ1-1; D ambiguous. This CDR3 has 11 amino acids. Deletions cut 3 bases from V and 7 bases from J, with 9 bases between. Germline CDR1 reads DFQATT; CDR2 reads SNEGSKA (reference sequence). CDR3 DNA sequence: TGCAGTGCTAGTGGGCAGCTTGAAGCTTTCTTT. This sequence encodes CSASGQLEAFF.

V usage is TRBV27 and J usage is TRBJ1-5; no firm D call. Germline V gene sequence: CDR1 MNHEY, CDR2 SMNVEV (reference sequence). The CDR3 is 15 amino acids. The ends were cut back, 0 bases at V and 7 bases at J, with 13 bases in the middle. CDR3 sequence reads: CASSLSFPGVQPQHF. CDR3 bases: TGTGCCAGCAGTTTATCGTTTCCGGGAGTACAGCCCCAGCATTTT.

This clone was found a few times. V usage is TRBV6-5 and J usage is TRBJ2-3, with D possibly TRBD2 on 6 matching bases. CDR1 and CDR2 (germline): MNHEY, SVGAGI. V lost 4 bases to trimming and J lost 6 bases, with 14 bases between them. The length of the CDR3 is 14 residues. CDR3 region: CASSSGLLGDTQYF. The CDR3 DNA reads as TGTGCCAGCAGTTCGGGACTTCTTGGGGATACGCAGTATTTT.

This chain uses TRBV27 with TRBJ2-2; weak D call: TRBD1 (8 bases). Per the germline V gene, CDR1 is MNHEY and CDR2 is SMNVEV (reference sequence). V shed 0 bases and J shed 11 bases, with 25 bases lying between them. This CDR3 spans 18 amino acids. The CDR3 protein is CASSLSTGGMWGREELFF. DNA of the CDR3: TGTGCCAGCAGTTTATCCACAGGGGGGATGTGGGGGAGGGAAGAGCTGTTTTTT.

The chain combines TRBV19 with TRBJ1-1; a weak D match, TRBD1 (5 bases). The CDR3 length is 14 residues. V dropped 5 bases and J dropped 2 bases, with 12 bases sitting between them. The germline V gene encodes CDR1 LNHDA and CDR2 SQIVND (reference sequence). The CDR3 loop is CASSARGENTEAFF. The DNA for the CDR3 is TGTGCCAGTAGTGCCCGGGGGGAAAACACTGAAGCTTTCTTT.

This clone was counted between two and nine times. The chain couples TRBV29-1 to TRBJ2-1, with 14 bases fitting TRBD2. This CDR3 comprises 19 residues. CDR1 is SQVTM, CDR2 ANQGSEA, per germline. Losses at the gene ends were 6 bases for V and 7 bases for J; bases not matched to a gene: 20. This CDR3 is CSVFNSGLAGAFRRNEQFF. CDR3 nucleotide sequence: TGCAGCGTATTTAACTCGGGACTAGCGGGAGCCTTCAGAAGAAATGAGCAGTTCTTC.

The rearrangement links TRBV7-6 to TRBJ1-1, with D hard to call. The CDR3 runs to 15 residues. Between the trimmed V and J ends, which lost 1 base and 11 bases, there was a span of 20 bases. In germline, CDR1 is SGHVS, CDR2 FNYEAQ. The CDR3 DNA is TGTGCCAGCAGCTTAGTGAGTGAGGCCTCCTCTGGGGCTTTCTTT. Translation: CASSLVSEASSGAFF.

The V gene is TRBV6-6, the J gene TRBJ1-5, with a weak D call TRBD1 (5 bases). The germline CDR1 and CDR2 sequences are MNHNY and SVGAGI (reference sequence). The CDR3 totals 14 residues. Trimming removed 0 bases at V and 6 bases at J, with 9 bases between. CDR3 DNA sequence: TGTGCCAGCAGTTACTCCCAGGGAGGTCAGCCCCAGCATTTT. It specifies CASSYSQGGQPQHF.

This sequence joins TRBV6-5 and TRBJ1-6, with a tentative D call TRBD1 (5 bases). The CDR3 contains 15 residues. Germline V gives CDR1 MNHEY, CDR2 SVGAGI. V lost 5 bases to trimming and J lost 2 bases, with 10 bases between them. This CDR3 is CASSGDSPYNSPLHF. CDR3 nucleotide sequence: TGTGCCAGCAGTGGAGACAGCCCCTATAATTCACCCCTCCACTTT.

The V call is TRBV29-1, the J call TRBJ2-5; 11 bases map to TRBD2. Trimming at V came to 4 bases and at J to 2 bases, leaving 9 bases not matched to a gene. This CDR3 has 16 amino acids. Germline CDR1 and CDR2: SQVTM and ANQGSEA. The CDR3 here is CSVVTSGKAGQETQYF. The CDR3 nucleotides are TGCAGCGTTGTGACTAGCGGGAAGGCGGGACAAGAGACCCAGTACTTC. The full variable domain, its missing parts supplied by reference TRBV29-1 and TRBJ2-5, is SAVISQKPSRDICQRGTSLTIQCQVDSQVTMMFWYRQQPGQSLTLIATANQGSEATYESGFVIDKFPISRPNLTFSTLTVSNMSPEDSSIYLCSVVTSGKAGQETQYFGPGTRLLVL.

The chain is built from TRBV2 and TRBJ2-2, with D uncertain. Trimming pared 2 bases from V and 7 bases from J, leaving 20 bases between. Per the germline V gene, CDR1 is SNHLY and CDR2 is FYNNEI. This CDR3 region has 17 residues. In nucleotides, the CDR3 is TGTGCCAGCAGTGAAACGGCAGGCCGCTTGAATCACGGGGAGCTGTTTTTT. Translating it yields CASSETAGRLNHGELFF.

The V call is TRBV2, the J call TRBJ2-5; 14 nucleotides align to TRBD2. The V gene's germline CDR1 is SNHLY and CDR2 FYNNEI. The CDR3 consists of 16 residues. The trim removed 4 bases at V and 5 bases at J, leaving 6 bases unmatched. The CDR3 region has the DNA TGTGCCAGCAGTGGAGGGACTAGCGGGAGTGGGGAGACCCAGTACTTC. Residues: CASSGGTSGSGETQYF. Based on the CDR3 plus reference TRBV2 and TRBJ2-5, the full variable domain is EPEVTQTPSHQVTQMGQEVILRCVPISNHLYFYWYRQILGQKVEFLVSFYNNEISEKSEIFDDQFSVERPDGSNFTLKIRSTKLEDSAMYFCASSGGTSGSGETQYFGPGTRLLVL.

The CDR3 loop is CASSTVLNTEAFF. In DNA form, the CDR3 reads TGCGCCAGCAGCACGGTCCTGAACACTGAAGCTTTCTTT. The chain recombines TRBV4-3 with TRBJ1-1; D ambiguous. CDR3 size: 13 residues. Germline lookup yields CDR1 LGHNA and CDR2 YSLEER. Trimming took 5 bases from V and 0 from J, leaving 7 bases between them.

The genes are TRBV19 and TRBJ1-1; TRBD1 matches at 7 bases. From germline, CDR1 is LNHDA and CDR2 SQIVND (reference sequence). J was trimmed by 6 bases and V by 4 bases; bases with no gene match: 11. The CDR3 covers 15 residues. DNA for the CDR3: TGTGCCAGTAGTACGAGGGGGCAGCGAAGGTCTGAAGCTTTCTTT. Amino acid sequence: CASSTRGQRRSEAFF.

The chain combines TRBV7-5 with TRBJ2-7; TRBD1, the table's D call, was not compared with the DNA. TRBV7-5 is assigned pseudogene status. This CDR3 has 16 amino acids. The CDR3 DNA sequence: TGTGTCAGAAGCTTAATTACAGGCTGTAAAACCTACGAGCAGTACTTC. Translated: CVRSLITGCKTYEQYF.

V is TRBV14 and J is TRBJ1-4; 9 positions agree with TRBD1. This CDR3 is 13 amino acids long. The germline V gene has CDR1 SGHDN and CDR2 FVKESK. V lost 8 bases and J lost 3; bases outside the gene matches: 1. For the CDR3, the DNA is TGTGCCAGCCGGGACAGGGCTAATGAAAAACTGTTTTTT. Translation gives CASRDRANEKLFF. Full variable domain (remainder filled in from reference TRBV14 and TRBJ1-4): EAGVTQFPSHSVIEKGQTVTLRCDPISGHDNLYWYRRVMGKEIKFLLHFVKESKQDESGMPNNRFLAERTGGTYSTLKVQPAELEDSGVYFCASRDRANEKLFFGSGTQLSVL.

Only one count was recorded for this clone. J is TRBJ2-7 and V is TRBV6-1; 15 bases line up with TRBD2. V shed 4 bases and J 2 bases; nucleotides not matched to a gene: 0. The CDR3 spans 15 residues. The germline V gene encodes CDR1 MNHNS and CDR2 SASEGT. This CDR3 is CASSGTSGRAYEQYF. In DNA, the CDR3 is TGTGCCAGCAGTGGGACTAGCGGGAGGGCCTACGAGCAGTACTTC.

This clone was detected once. This chain joins TRBV18 and TRBJ1-1; 7 bases map to TRBD1. The J segment lost 5 bases and the V segment lost 3 bases, leaving 9 bases of the junction unmatched. The CDR3 is made up of 15 amino acids. Germline V gene data show CDR1 as KGHSH and CDR2 as LQKENI. The CDR3 reads CASSPSRQGVTEAFF. The CDR3 DNA sequence: TGTGCCAGCTCACCTTCGAGACAGGGTGTGACTGAAGCTTTCTTT.

The V and J genes are TRBV9 and TRBJ1-1; tentatively, D is TRBD1 (5 bases). The CDR3 contains 16 residues. The V gene lost 0 bases and the J gene lost 7 bases, with 19 bases spanning the gap. CDR1 is SGDLS, CDR2 YYNGEE, per germline. CDR3 coding DNA: TGTGCCAGCAGCGTAGGTTCGCGGGGCCGAGCGGGTGAAGCTTTCTTT. Protein: CASSVGSRGRAGEAFF.

The gene calls are TRBV4-3 and TRBJ2-1; D possibly corresponds to TRBD2 (5 bases). Germline V gene lookup returns CDR1 LGHNA and CDR2 YSLEER. The CDR3 loop spans 14 amino acids. Trimming removed 2 bases at V and 9 bases at J, with 14 bases between. The CDR3 coding sequence is TGCGCCAGCAGCCAAACCTCTCCGGCGGGTGAGCAGTTCTTC. Encoded protein: CASSQTSPAGEQFF.

This chain connects TRBV6-4 to TRBJ1-2; 8 bases map to TRBD1. Germline V gene data show CDR1 as MRHNA and CDR2 as SNTAGT. The CDR3 spans 15 residues. V lost 4 bases, J lost 4 bases, and 8 bases stayed unmatched. CDR3 bases: TGTGCCAGCAGTGCCGCAGGGGGCCCCGGCTATGGCTACACCTTC. It translates to CASSAAGGPGYGYTF.

The CDR3 sequence is CASSHGGGFTDTQYF. DNA for the CDR3: TGTGCCAGCAGCCATGGTGGGGGGTTCACAGATACGCAGTATTTT. This chain connects TRBV14 to TRBJ2-3; maybe TRBD2 (6 bases). Germline CDR1 is SGHDN and CDR2 is FVKESK. V lost 3 bases to trimming and J lost 2 bases, with 12 bases between them. The CDR3 covers 15 residues.

The V and J genes are TRBV28 and TRBJ1-2; the match to TRBD1 covers 9 bases. The CDR3 consists of 13 residues. The V and J ends lost 6 bases and 8 bases, in that order; junction bases with no gene match: 7. Germline lookup yields CDR1 MDHEN and CDR2 SYDVKM. CDR3 in amino acids: CASREQGAFGYTF. The CDR3 nucleotides are TGTGCCAGCAGGGAACAGGGGGCGTTCGGCTACACCTTC.

V usage is TRBV7-2 and J usage is TRBJ2-7; TRBD2 aligns across 8 bases. The CDR3 is made up of 15 amino acids. CDR1 is SGHTA and CDR2 is FQGNSA in the germline V gene. The junction had 6 bases not matched to a gene; V was cut back by 5 bases and J by 0 bases. CDR3 bases: TGTGCCAGCAGCCGGACTAGCCAGAGCTCCTACGAGCAGTACTTC. Translating it yields CASSRTSQSSYEQYF.